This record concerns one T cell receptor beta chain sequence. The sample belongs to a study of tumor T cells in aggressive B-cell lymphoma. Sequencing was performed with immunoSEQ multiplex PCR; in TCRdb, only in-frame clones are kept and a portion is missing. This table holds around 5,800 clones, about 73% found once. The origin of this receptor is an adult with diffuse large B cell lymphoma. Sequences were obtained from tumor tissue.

CDR3: CASTSSGTGVFGYTF. For the CDR3, the DNA is TGTGCCAGCACTTCCTCCGGGACAGGGGTCTTTGGCTACACCTTC. This chain joins TRBV6-5 and TRBJ1-2; the match to TRBD1 covers 10 bases. Germline trimming cut 7 bases from V and 7 bases from J; bases unmatched to any gene: 12. This CDR3 is built from 15 residues. Germline CDR1 and CDR2: MNHEY and SVGAGI.